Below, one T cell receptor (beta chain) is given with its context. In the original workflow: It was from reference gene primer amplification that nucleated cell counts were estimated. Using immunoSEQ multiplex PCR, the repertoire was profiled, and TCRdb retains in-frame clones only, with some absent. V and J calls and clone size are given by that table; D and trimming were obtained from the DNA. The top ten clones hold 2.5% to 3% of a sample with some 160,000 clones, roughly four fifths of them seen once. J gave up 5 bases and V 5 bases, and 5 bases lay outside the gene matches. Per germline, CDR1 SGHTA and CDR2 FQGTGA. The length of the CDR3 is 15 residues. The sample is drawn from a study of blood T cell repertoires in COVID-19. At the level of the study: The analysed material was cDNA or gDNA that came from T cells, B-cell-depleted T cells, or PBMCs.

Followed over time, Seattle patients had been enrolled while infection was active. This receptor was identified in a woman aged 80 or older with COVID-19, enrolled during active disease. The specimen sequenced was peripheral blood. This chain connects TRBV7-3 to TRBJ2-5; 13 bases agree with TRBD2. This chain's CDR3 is CASSPGLAGTETQYF. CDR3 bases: TGTGCCAGCAGCCCGGGACTAGCGGGGACCGAGACCCAGTACTTC.